This T cell receptor beta chain was captured by sequencing in a study of blood T cell repertoires in COVID-19. Looked up from germline, CDR1 is WSHSY and CDR2 is SAAADI. The J segment lost 8 bases and the V segment lost 8 bases, leaving 9 bases of the junction unmatched. CDR3 length equals 13 residues. Libraries were prepared by immunoSEQ multiplex PCR; TCRdb keeps only in-frame clonotypes and omits some of them. The repertoire holds about 200,000 clones, 70% to 90% seen once, with under 25% in the top ten. This TCR was recovered from a man in his sixties with active or convalescent COVID-19. The rearrangement joins TRBV10-2 to TRBJ2-1; 7 bases agree with TRBD1. Material: peripheral blood. Here the CDR3 reads CASHRGRGHEQFF. As DNA, the CDR3 is TGCGCCAGCCACAGGGGTAGGGGACATGAGCAGTTCTTC.